This T cell receptor (beta chain) appears in the sequencing data of a study of shared clonotypes between healthy human individuals. Investigators divided CD4+ cells into CD45RA+ naive and CD45RA-negative memory subsets. Points on this clone: What it recognizes is unknown.

With 1 base clipped from V and 2 bases from J, the junction kept 6 bases outside the gene matches. This CDR3 comprises 16 residues. Germline values: CDR1 SGHNT, CDR2 YYREEE (reference sequence). Every subset's genomic DNA went evenly onto several immunoSEQ plates. The protocol was immunoSEQ multiplex PCR, while the TCRdb copy is restricted to in-frame clones and leaves out a portion. This sample has hundreds of thousands of clones, with around 74% found just once. Findings and limits, study-wide: Represented diversity, genetic and exposure-history alike, was limited by few donors.

This chain joins TRBV5-4 and TRBJ2-3, with 8 bases matching TRBD2. Material: memory CD4+ T cells sorted from blood. The subset: CD45RA-negative fraction. This receptor was obtained from a woman in her thirties in good health. The CDR3 nucleotides are TGTGCCAGCAGCTTGCTAACTAGCGGAAACACAGATACGCAGTATTTT. Translating gives CASSLLTSGNTDTQYF.